This TCR beta chain was recorded in a study of regulatory T cells in long-lasting Graves disease. This CDR3 has 12 residues. V shed 6 bases and J shed 1 base, with 7 bases lying between them. Germline assignment: CDR1 SGHDT and CDR2 YYEEEE. Sample time point: persistent/refractory GD, antithyroid drugs over 5 years with positive TRAb. With RNA extracted from PBMCs as input, the TCR library was made. Combining iRepertoire HTBI primers with Arm-PCR of CDR3 regions, the authors built TCR beta libraries. TCRdb passed the multiplex PCR reads through MiXCR, listing each CDR3 protein once. Of 650,000 to 850,000 distinct CDR3 sequences in the sample, about 30% were seen once.

The clonotype comes from a female donor with Graves disease. The chain carries TRBV5-6 and TRBJ1-1; D not certain. The material was peripheral blood mononuclear cells (PBMCs), obtained when the disease was refractory, from a patient treated with antithyroid drugs. The CDR3 DNA reads TGTGCCAGCACGATGGGGAACACTGAAGCTTTCTTT. Its translation: CASTMGNTEAFF.